This TCR beta chain derives from a study of blood T cell repertoires in COVID-19. Study information: PBMCs, B-cell-depleted T cells, or T cells provided the cDNA or gDNA that made up the material.

Assay used: immunoSEQ multiplex PCR; TCRdb lists only in-frame clones, some missing. The table includes approximately 46,000 clones, 84% detected once. J lost 10 bases, V lost 1 base, and 7 bases had no gene match. The CDR3 covers 14 residues. Germline values: CDR1 SNHLY, CDR2 FYNNEI. The receptor was isolated from a human donor in a cohort sampled during active COVID-19. The sequencing input was peripheral blood. The chain links TRBV2 to TRBJ2-3; the match to TRBD1 covers 8 bases. CDR3 in DNA: TGTGCCAGCAGTGAAGGACACGGACAGGGCGCGCAGTATTTT. This gives the protein CASSEGHGQGAQYF.